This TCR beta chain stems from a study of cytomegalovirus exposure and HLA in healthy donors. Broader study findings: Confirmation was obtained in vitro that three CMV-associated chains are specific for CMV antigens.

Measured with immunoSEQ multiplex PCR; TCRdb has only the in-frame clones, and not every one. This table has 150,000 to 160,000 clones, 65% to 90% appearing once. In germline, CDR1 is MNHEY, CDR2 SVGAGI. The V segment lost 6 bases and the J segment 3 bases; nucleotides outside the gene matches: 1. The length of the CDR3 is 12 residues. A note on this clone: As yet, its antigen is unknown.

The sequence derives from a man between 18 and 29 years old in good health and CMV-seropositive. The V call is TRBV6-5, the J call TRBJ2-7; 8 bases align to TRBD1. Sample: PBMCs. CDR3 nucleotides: TGTGCCAGCAGCGGACAGGGCTACGAGCAGTACTTC. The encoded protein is CASSGQGYEQYF.